The 16 T cell receptor beta chains below were found in one sample sequenced in a study of blood T cell repertoires in COVID-19. The assay was immunoSEQ multiplex PCR, and TCRdb's table has in-frame clones only and misses some. The top ten clones hold around 1.5% of a sample with about 230,000 clones, approximately 82% of them seen once. The specimen was peripheral blood. These receptors came from a woman aged 40-49 years who had recovered from COVID-19.

V is TRBV2 and J is TRBJ2-1; 10 bases line up with TRBD1. The V gene end was trimmed by 3 bases and the J gene end by 3 bases; junction bases not matched to a gene: 5. The length of the CDR3 is 16 residues. The germline CDR1 and CDR2 sequences are SNHLY and FYNNEI. The DNA for the CDR3 is TGTGCCAGCAGTGACGGACAGGGGGTAAACTACAATGAGCAGTTCTTC. Residues: CASSDGQGVNYNEQFF.

This chain links TRBV18 with TRBJ2-7; 14 nucleotides match TRBD2. J gave up 5 bases and V 4 bases, and 1 base lay outside the gene matches. Germline V CDR1 and CDR2: KGHSH, LQKENI. The CDR3 is 14 residues long. This CDR3 reads CASSLGLAGDEQYF. CDR3 nucleotide sequence: TGTGCCAGCTCACTGGGACTAGCGGGGGACGAGCAGTACTTC.

This sequence joins TRBV2 and TRBJ2-3; D remains unclear. The V end was cut by 4 bases, the J end by 6 bases, with 5 bases between. CDR3 length: 11 amino acids. Germline V gene data show CDR1 as SNHLY and CDR2 as FYNNEI. CDR3 DNA: TGTGCCAGCAGTGCCATGGATACGCAGTATTTT. This codes for CASSAMDTQYF.

The J gene is TRBJ2-4, the V gene TRBV28, with 7 bases that match TRBD1. The CDR3 is 15 amino acids. V lost 11 bases and J lost 0; bases outside the gene matches: 10. From germline, CDR1 is MDHEN and CDR2 SYDVKM. CDR3 bases: TGTGCCTCCCGGGGACAGAGTTTAGCCAAAAACATTCAGTACTTC. Amino acids: CASRGQSLAKNIQYF.

The chain employs TRBV4-3 and TRBJ1-2; tentative D call: TRBD1 (6 bases). The CDR3 extends over 14 amino acids. Germline CDR1 is LGHNA and CDR2 is YSLEER. Trimming cost V 4 bases and J 6 bases, with 15 bases left between them. This CDR3 is CASSPYRAQDGYTF. The CDR3 DNA reads as TGCGCCAGCAGCCCCTACAGGGCCCAAGATGGCTACACCTTC.

The V gene is TRBV7-9, the J gene TRBJ1-2; 9 nucleotides line up with TRBD1. The junction had 5 bases not matched to a gene; V was cut back by 1 base and J by 5 bases. Germline V gene data show CDR1 as SEHNR and CDR2 as FQNEAQ (reference sequence). The CDR3 totals 15 residues. The CDR3 DNA sequence: TGTGCCAGCAGCTTAGATGGACAGGGGCCGTATGGCTACACCTTC. Its protein is CASSLDGQGPYGYTF.

This sequence joins TRBV28 and TRBJ2-7, with 7 bases lining up with TRBD2. V gave up 7 bases and J gave up 4 bases; unmatched junction bases: 13. Germline CDR1 MDHEN, CDR2 SYDVKM. CDR3 length: 15 residues. CDR3: CASMNGGLPLYEQYF. The CDR3 nucleotides are TGTGCCAGCATGAACGGGGGACTACCGCTTTACGAGCAGTACTTC.

The V and J genes are TRBV4-2 and TRBJ1-5, with D hard to call. The CDR3 has 16 amino acids. CDR1 and CDR2 (germline): LGHNA, YNFKEQ. Trimming left V 1 base short and J 5 bases short, with 15 bases between. The CDR3 reads CASSQVFRSSDQPQHF. In DNA, the CDR3 is TGTGCCAGCAGCCAAGTATTTCGGAGCTCCGATCAGCCCCAGCATTTT.

This clone was seen only once. This chain links TRBV24-1 with TRBJ2-1; possible D gene TRBD1, 6 bases. Per the germline V gene, CDR1 is KGHDR and CDR2 is SFDVKD. The CDR3 consists of 15 residues. Trimming left V 4 bases short and J 5 bases short, with 14 bases between. This chain's CDR3 is CATSDPRTDNNEQFF. The CDR3 region has the DNA TGTGCCACCAGTGACCCAAGGACAGACAACAATGAGCAGTTCTTC.

The chain uses TRBV18 and TRBJ2-3, with 8 bases lining up with TRBD1. The CDR3 consists of 21 residues. V lost 0 bases to trimming and J lost 2 bases; unmatched junction nucleotides: 19. The V gene's germline CDR1 is KGHSH and CDR2 LQKENI. Here the CDR3 reads CASSPPQDRESWRKNTDTQYF. In DNA, the CDR3 is TGTGCCAGCTCACCACCGCAGGACAGGGAGTCATGGCGCAAGAACACAGATACGCAGTATTTT.

The V gene is TRBV7-2, the J gene TRBJ2-3; D perhaps matches TRBD1 (6 bases). The V end lost 5 bases, the J end lost 0 bases, and 15 bases lay between the germline ends. The CDR3 is made up of 16 amino acids. Germline assignment: CDR1 SGHTA and CDR2 FQGNSA. In nucleotides, the CDR3 is TGTGCCAGCAGCGTAGTGGGGGCAGGAAGCACAGATACGCAGTATTTT. It encodes CASSVVGAGSTDTQYF. Based on the CDR3 plus reference TRBV7-2 and TRBJ2-3, the full variable domain is GAGVSQSPSNKVTEKGKDVELRCDPISGHTALYWYRQSLGQGLEFLIYFQGNSAPDKSGLPSDRFSAERTGGSVSTLTIQRTQQEDSAVYLCASSVVGAGSTDTQYFGPGTRLTVL.

V gene TRBV6-4 combines with J gene TRBJ2-1, with 12 bases matching TRBD2. V gave up 5 bases and J gave up 9 bases; unmatched junction bases: 5. Germline CDR1 reads MRHNA; CDR2 reads SNTAGT. The CDR3 sequence is 14 residues long. CDR3 protein: CASSLAGGLSEQFF. The DNA for the CDR3 is TGTGCCAGCAGTCTAGCGGGGGGGTTGTCTGAGCAGTTCTTC.

The chain links TRBV7-2 to TRBJ1-1, with D hard to call. This CDR3 region has 14 residues. Germline lookup yields CDR1 SGHTA and CDR2 FQGNSA. V was shortened by 1 base and J by 5 bases, with 11 bases between the two germline ends. The CDR3, as DNA: TGTGCCAGCAGCTTAGTGCAATGGAGGACTGAAGCTTTCTTT. Its translation is CASSLVQWRTEAFF. Combining the CDR3 with reference TRBV7-2 and TRBJ1-1 gives the whole variable domain GAGVSQSPSNKVTEKGKDVELRCDPISGHTALYWYRQSLGQGLEFLIYFQGNSAPDKSGLPSDRFSAERTGGSVSTLTIQRTQQEDSAVYLCASSLVQWRTEAFFGQGTRLTVV.

J is TRBJ2-7 and V is TRBV9; the D gene is possibly TRBD2 (6 bases). V lost 3 bases and J lost 3, with 16 bases in between. CDR3 length: 15 residues. From germline, CDR1 is SGDLS and CDR2 YYNGEE. The CDR3 here is CASSERDGRFYEQYF. DNA of the CDR3: TGTGCCAGCAGCGAAAGGGACGGGAGATTCTACGAGCAGTACTTC.

V and J are TRBV18 and TRBJ1-2; possibly TRBD1 for D (5 bases). The CDR3 covers 13 residues. Germline values: CDR1 KGHSH, CDR2 LQKENI. The germline V and J ends were trimmed by 3 bases and 3 bases, with 8 bases remaining between them. The CDR3 spells CASSPDTDYGYTF. The CDR3 DNA is TGTGCCAGCTCACCGGACACGGACTATGGCTACACCTTC.

The table lists this clone with a count of one. The V and J genes are TRBV6-5 and TRBJ2-2, with TRBD1 matching 9 bases. The CDR3 length is 15 residues. V gave up 6 bases and J gave up 8 bases; unmatched junction bases: 10. Germline-derived CDR1 and CDR2 are MNHEY and SVGAGI. The CDR3 DNA follows: TGTGCCAGCAGCCTACAGGGGGCGATTACAGGGGAGCTGTTTTTT. Protein product: CASSLQGAITGELFF.